These 29 T cell receptor beta chains came from one sample sequenced in a study of OX40 agonist ivuxolimab in advanced cancers. Preparation of the library involved the immunoSEQ multiplex PCR assay. In its TCRdb copy, this immuneACCESS table keeps in-frame sequences only and misses some clones. Where compared with another copy, unresolved V genes explain less than half of these, and the others have no known cause. The sample includes approximately 80,000 clones, with roughly 85% observed a single time. The ten largest clonotypes hold 0.61% of the sample. The sequences come from CD4+ or CD8+ T cells sorted from blood, collected in a trial of the OX40 agonist ivuxolimab. All receptors derive from an adult with an advanced solid tumor such as melanoma, head and neck, liver or kidney cancer.

The rearrangement joins TRBV7-2 to TRBJ1-2, with 8 bases lining up with TRBD1. This CDR3 is 15 amino acids long. The V gene end was trimmed by 5 bases and the J gene end by 3 bases; junction bases not matched to a gene: 8. Germline V gene data show CDR1 as SGHTA and CDR2 as FQGNSA. CDR3 region: CASSRDRRQDYGYTF. DNA for the CDR3: TGTGCCAGCAGCAGGGACAGGAGACAGGACTATGGCTACACCTTC.

The chain employs TRBV2 and TRBJ2-1, with 10 positions matching TRBD1. V was clipped by 4 bases and J by 10 bases; unmatched bases: 10. Per the germline V gene, CDR1 is SNHLY and CDR2 is FYNNEI. The CDR3 is made up of 15 amino acids. CDR3 coding DNA: TGTGCCAGCAGTGGCCGGGACAGGGGAGGACCCGAGCAGTTCTTC. Translating gives CASSGRDRGGPEQFF. Drawing the rest from reference TRBV2 and TRBJ2-1, the complete variable domain is EPEVTQTPSHQVTQMGQEVILRCVPISNHLYFYWYRQILGQKVEFLVSFYNNEISEKSEIFDDQFSVERPDGSNFTLKIRSTKLEDSAMYFCASSGRDRGGPEQFFGPGTRLTVL.

The chain links TRBV28 to TRBJ1-5; TRBD1 aligns across 7 bases. The CDR3 has 15 residues. CDR1 and CDR2 from the germline V gene are MDHEN and SYDVKM. The ends lost 4 bases at V and 11 bases at J; junction bases unmatched: 14. The CDR3 region has the DNA TGTGCCAGCAGTTCCCCACAGGGGTTCCCCACGGCCCAGCATTTT. It yields the protein CASSSPQGFPTAQHF.

The chain has TRBV9 and TRBJ1-2, with 8 nucleotides matching TRBD1. The length of the CDR3 is 16 residues. Germline V gene data show CDR1 as SGDLS and CDR2 as YYNGEE. The junction had 8 bases not matched to a gene; V was cut back by 2 bases and J by 2 bases. The CDR3 region is CASSVSAGGANYGYTF. DNA for the CDR3: TGTGCCAGCAGCGTCAGCGCAGGGGGCGCGAACTATGGCTACACCTTC.

This chain joins TRBV6-5 and TRBJ2-1, with D possibly being TRBD1 (8 bases). The germline CDR1 and CDR2 sequences are MNHEY and SVGAGI. V lost 2 bases and J 9 bases, leaving 14 bases between the germline ends. This CDR3 region has 14 residues. The CDR3, as DNA: TGTGCCAGCAGTTACCAACAGGGGGGGATTGAGCAGTTCTTC. Protein sequence: CASSYQQGGIEQFF.

J is TRBJ2-3 and V is TRBV9; D perhaps matches TRBD1 (5 bases). The CDR3 length is 14 residues. Germline loops: CDR1 SGDLS, CDR2 YYNGEE. Trimming stripped 0 bases from V and 5 bases from J, with 10 bases between. The CDR3 loop is CASSVGGREDTQYF. CDR3 nucleotides: TGTGCCAGCAGCGTAGGGGGCAGGGAAGATACGCAGTATTTT.

The chain has TRBV5-1 and TRBJ2-1; 15 nucleotides line up with TRBD2. The V segment lost 4 bases and the J segment 0 bases; nucleotides outside the gene matches: 5. The CDR3 is made up of 18 amino acids. Germline V gene lookup returns CDR1 SGHRS and CDR2 YFSETQ. The CDR3 region has the DNA TGCGCCAGCAGCCCGGGACTAGCGGGGGGCCACTCCTACAATGAGCAGTTCTTC. Translating gives CASSPGLAGGHSYNEQFF.

The chain couples TRBV11-3 to TRBJ2-3; D call uncertain. This CDR3 spans 18 amino acids. The ends were cut back, 1 base at V and 1 base at J, with 18 bases in the middle. Germline assignment: CDR1 SGHNT and CDR2 YENEEA. CDR3 loop: CASSLGAAVGSGTDTQYF. CDR3 DNA sequence: TGTGCCAGCAGCTTAGGGGCGGCGGTCGGGTCGGGCACAGATACGCAGTATTTT.

This chain joins TRBV7-8 and TRBJ1-5; 8 positions agree with TRBD1. The length of the CDR3 is 15 residues. V was pared by 5 bases and J by 1 base, with 4 bases of the junction left unmatched. Germline V gene lookup returns CDR1 SGHVS and CDR2 FQNEAQ. This CDR3 is CASSLTGGSNQPQHF. The CDR3 coding sequence is TGTGCCAGCAGCCTTACAGGGGGGAGCAATCAGCCCCAGCATTTT.

This chain uses TRBV9 with TRBJ1-2; the match to TRBD1 covers 8 bases. The ends lost 0 bases at V and 2 bases at J; junction bases unmatched: 3. The germline V gene encodes CDR1 SGDLS and CDR2 YYNGEE. CDR3 length: 15 amino acids. CDR3 DNA: TGTGCCAGCAGCGTAGAAGCAGGGGGCAACTATGGCTACACCTTC. This sequence encodes CASSVEAGGNYGYTF.

V is TRBV2 and J is TRBJ2-2; D is unclear. V lost 1 base and J lost 0, with 6 bases in between. The CDR3 length is 15 residues. The germline gives CDR1 SNHLY, CDR2 FYNNEI. Here the CDR3 reads CASSEEGANTGELFF. In DNA, the CDR3 is TGTGCCAGCAGTGAAGAGGGCGCGAACACCGGGGAGCTGTTTTTT.

The rearrangement uses TRBV6-5 and TRBJ1-1; no definite D call. Germline loops: CDR1 MNHEY, CDR2 SVGAGI. The CDR3 is made up of 15 amino acids. V dropped 5 bases and J dropped 3 bases, with 16 bases sitting between them. The CDR3, as DNA: TGTGCCAGCAGTCGCGGCGCCGGTCTGGACACTGAAGCTTTCTTT. This translates into CASSRGAGLDTEAFF.

The gene calls are TRBV5-6 and TRBJ2-7, with 8 bases aligning to TRBD1. From germline, CDR1 is SGHDT and CDR2 YYEEEE. CDR3 size: 13 residues. The J segment lost 6 bases and the V segment lost 4 bases, leaving 6 bases of the junction unmatched. The CDR3 protein is CASSKRTGLEQYF. In nucleotides, the CDR3 is TGTGCCAGCAGCAAACGGACAGGGCTCGAGCAGTACTTC.

The genes are TRBV7-2 and TRBJ1-1, with TRBD1 as a possible D gene (5 bases). Germline values: CDR1 SGHTA, CDR2 FQGNSA. V was clipped by 2 bases and J by 5 bases, with 15 bases between them. The CDR3 is 15 residues long. CDR3 DNA sequence: TGTGCCAGCAGCTTACGTATCTATGGGGGAACTGAAGCTTTCTTT. Its protein is CASSLRIYGGTEAFF.

The CDR3 nucleotides are TGCGCCAGCAGCTTGGGCCTAGTAGGGAATGAGCAGTTCTTC. Protein product: CASSLGLVGNEQFF. The J gene is TRBJ2-1, the V gene TRBV5-1, with D uncertain. CDR3 length: 14 residues. The germline gives CDR1 SGHRS, CDR2 YFSETQ. Between the trimmed V and J ends, which lost 0 bases and 7 bases, there was a span of 11 bases.

V gene TRBV7-2 combines with J gene TRBJ1-2, with D possibly TRBD1 on 6 matching bases. The CDR3 totals 13 residues. Trimming left V 1 base short and J 14 bases short, with 17 bases between. Germline CDR1 is SGHTA and CDR2 is FQGNSA. The CDR3 DNA reads as TGTGCCAGCAGCTTAGTTGGGACACCTCCCGAGACCTTC. Its protein is CASSLVGTPPETF.

The rearrangement uses TRBV30 and TRBJ2-2; a possible D gene is TRBD1 (6 bases). Trimming pared 2 bases from V and 3 bases from J, leaving 10 bases between. CDR1 is GTSNPN, CDR2 SVGIG, per germline (reference sequence). The CDR3 contains 14 residues. CDR3 nucleotide sequence: TGTGCCTGGAGTACAGGGTTAGACACCGGGGAGCTGTTTTTT. Encoded protein: CAWSTGLDTGELFF.

The chain has TRBV7-2 and TRBJ2-1; 10 bases map to TRBD2. Germline CDR1 SGHTA, CDR2 FQGNSA. Trimming at V came to 6 bases and at J to 0 bases, leaving 14 bases not matched to a gene. This CDR3 spans 19 amino acids. The CDR3 loop is CASRSRSGGGKSSYNEQFF. The CDR3 coding sequence is TGTGCCAGCAGATCCCGAAGCGGGGGGGGTAAGAGCTCCTACAATGAGCAGTTCTTC.

This clone has just a few counts. The V and J genes are TRBV19 and TRBJ2-7, with 8 positions matching TRBD1. J was trimmed by 2 bases and V by 6 bases; bases with no gene match: 6. This CDR3 is built from 14 residues. Germline-derived CDR1 and CDR2 are LNHDA and SQIVND (reference sequence). The CDR3 loop is CASSLDRGAYEQYF. The CDR3 nucleotides read TGTGCCAGTAGCCTAGACAGGGGCGCCTACGAGCAGTACTTC.

The chain joins TRBV7-2 to TRBJ2-2, with TRBD1 matching 9 bases. The germline V gene has CDR1 SGHTA and CDR2 FQGNSA. The CDR3 covers 16 residues. V was clipped by 3 bases and J by 4 bases; unmatched bases: 6. The CDR3 loop is CASSFAGTGPTGELFF. The CDR3 DNA sequence: TGTGCCAGCAGCTTTGCCGGGACAGGGCCCACCGGGGAGCTGTTTTTT. The whole variable domain, remainder taken from reference TRBV7-2 and TRBJ2-2, is GAGVSQSPSNKVTEKGKDVELRCDPISGHTALYWYRQSLGQGLEFLIYFQGNSAPDKSGLPSDRFSAERTGGSVSTLTIQRTQQEDSAVYLCASSFAGTGPTGELFFGEGSRLTVL.

This sequence joins TRBV30 and TRBJ2-7; D is undetermined. The CDR3 extends over 14 amino acids. Germline CDR1 reads GTSNPN; CDR2 reads SVGIG (reference sequence). The V gene lost 0 bases and the J gene lost 0 bases, with 9 bases spanning the gap. The CDR3 region has the DNA TGTGCCTGGAGTGTAGGCGGCGGCTCCTACGAGCAGTACTTC. This encodes CAWSVGGGSYEQYF.

The V call is TRBV11-2, the J call TRBJ1-1; 8 bases map to TRBD1. This CDR3 spans 12 amino acids. The V gene's germline CDR1 is SGHAT and CDR2 FQNNGV. V shed 8 bases and J 6 bases; nucleotides not matched to a gene: 5. For the CDR3, the DNA is TGTGCCAGCTCTTTCAGGGGGCCTGAAGCTTTCTTT. It is translated as CASSFRGPEAFF.

As regards this clone: One junction end does not reproduce the germline sequence, and a read error may be involved. The rearrangement joins TRBV7-2 to TRBJ2-1, with TRBD2 matching 10 bases. Germline loops: CDR1 SGHTA, CDR2 FQGNSA. The CDR3 covers 14 residues. The CDR3 loop reads CASRLAGGVNEQFF. The CDR3 bases are TGTGCCAGCAGGTTAGCGGGGGGCGTCAATGAGCAGTTCTTC.

The gene calls are TRBV7-8 and TRBJ1-2; the D gene is possibly TRBD1 (5 bases). Germline V lookup: CDR1 SGHVS, CDR2 FQNEAQ. The CDR3 length is 14 residues. Trimming removed 5 bases at V and 3 bases at J, with 13 bases between. The CDR3 loop reads CASSPGVRDYGYTF. CDR3 sequence (DNA): TGTGCCAGCAGCCCGGGGGTACGGGACTATGGCTACACCTTC.

This clone was detected a few times. Within the sample, other DNA sequences also encode this same CDR3. This chain joins TRBV18 and TRBJ2-7; D gene uncertain. Looked up from germline, CDR1 is KGHSH and CDR2 is LQKENI. This CDR3 comprises 12 residues. V lost 0 bases, J lost 6 bases, and 6 bases lay in between. For the CDR3, the DNA is TGTGCCAGCTCACCACCGGGGTTCGAGCAGTACTTC. This translates into CASSPPGFEQYF.

The chain joins TRBV5-1 to TRBJ2-3; 8 nucleotides agree with TRBD1. The CDR3 runs to 13 residues. Unmatched junction bases numbered 3, after V lost 4 bases and J lost 5 bases. The germline CDR1 and CDR2 sequences are SGHRS and YFSETQ. CDR3 loop: CASSTTGEDTQYF. The CDR3 DNA sequence: TGCGCCAGCAGCACGACAGGGGAAGATACGCAGTATTTT.

The V and J genes are TRBV11-2 and TRBJ2-7; D is unresolved. This CDR3 is built from 14 residues. V was trimmed by 0 bases and J by 3 bases, leaving 9 bases between them. The V gene's germline CDR1 is SGHAT and CDR2 FQNNGV. This CDR3 reads CASSLDFSLYEQYF. The CDR3 DNA reads TGTGCCAGCAGCTTAGATTTTTCACTCTACGAGCAGTACTTC.

This clone has just one count. The genes are TRBV5-1 and TRBJ2-5, with unresolved D. Germline values: CDR1 SGHRS, CDR2 YFSETQ. Trimming shortened V by 0 bases and J by 5 bases, and 11 bases separated the two germline ends. There are 14 residues in the CDR3. The CDR3 loop is CASSLDSTGETQYF. CDR3 in DNA: TGCGCCAGCAGCTTGGACAGTACCGGGGAGACCCAGTACTTC.

To note about this clone: Different DNA sequences within this sample yield the same CDR3. The chain is built from TRBV11-2 and TRBJ1-3; 8 bases are shared with TRBD1. The CDR3 is 14 amino acids. Germline CDR1 reads SGHAT; CDR2 reads FQNNGV. Unmatched junction bases numbered 3, after V lost 1 base and J lost 7 bases. The CDR3: CASSLGTGRNTIYF. CDR3 in DNA: TGTGCCAGCAGCTTAGGGACAGGGAGGAACACCATATATTTT. Full variable domain (remainder filled in from reference TRBV11-2 and TRBJ1-3): EAGVAQSPRYKIIEKRQSVAFWCNPISGHATLYWYQQILGQGPKLLIQFQNNGVVDDSQLPKDRFSAERLKGVDSTLKIQPAKLEDSAVYLCASSLGTGRNTIYFGEGSWLTVV.